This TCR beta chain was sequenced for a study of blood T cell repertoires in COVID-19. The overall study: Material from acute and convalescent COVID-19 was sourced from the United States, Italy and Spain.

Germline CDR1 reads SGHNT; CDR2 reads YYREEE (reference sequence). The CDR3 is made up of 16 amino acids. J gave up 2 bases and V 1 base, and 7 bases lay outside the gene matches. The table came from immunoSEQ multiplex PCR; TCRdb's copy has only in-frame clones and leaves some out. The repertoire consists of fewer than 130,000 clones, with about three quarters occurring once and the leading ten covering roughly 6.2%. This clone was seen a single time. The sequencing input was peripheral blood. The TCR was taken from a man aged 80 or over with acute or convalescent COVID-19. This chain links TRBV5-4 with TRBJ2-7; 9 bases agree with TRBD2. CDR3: CASSLNLAGRTYEQYF. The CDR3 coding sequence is TGTGCCAGCAGCTTGAACCTAGCGGGAAGGACCTACGAGCAGTACTTC.